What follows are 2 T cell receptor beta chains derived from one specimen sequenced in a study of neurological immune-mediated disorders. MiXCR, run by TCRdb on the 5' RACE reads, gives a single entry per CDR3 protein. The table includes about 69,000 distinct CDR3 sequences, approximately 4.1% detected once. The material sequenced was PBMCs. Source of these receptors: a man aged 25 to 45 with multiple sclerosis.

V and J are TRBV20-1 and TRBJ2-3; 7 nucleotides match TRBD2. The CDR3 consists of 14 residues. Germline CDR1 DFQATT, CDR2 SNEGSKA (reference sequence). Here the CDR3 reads CIARRGGESDTQYF. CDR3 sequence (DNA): TGCATTGCCCGGCGTGGGGGGGAGTCAGATACGCAGTATTTT.

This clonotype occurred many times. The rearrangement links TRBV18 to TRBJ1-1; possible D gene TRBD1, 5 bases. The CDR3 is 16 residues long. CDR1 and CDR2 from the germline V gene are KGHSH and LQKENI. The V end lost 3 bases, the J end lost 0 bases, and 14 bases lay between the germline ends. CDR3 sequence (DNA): TGTGCCAGCTCACCTTTAACGGGGGAATTGAACACTGAAGCTTTCTTT. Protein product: CASSPLTGELNTEAFF.